Listed below are T cell receptor beta chains from one sample, sequenced in a study of T cells after yellow fever vaccination. MiXCR, applied by TCRdb to the 5' RACE reads, yields one record per CDR3 protein. The sample carries around 500,000 distinct CDR3 sequences, 21% recorded once. The material was PBMCs, obtained about 21 days after the first yellow fever vaccination. All receptors derive from a man younger than 35 who received the YFV17D yellow fever vaccine. The conserved cysteine and the conserved F or W are not part of the CDR3 here.

>TRBJ2-6|TRBV11-2
ALGQNSGANVLT
>TRBJ1-4|TRBV7-2
ASSGGGANEKLF
>TRBJ1-1|TRBV7-9
ASSTLTGSTEAF
>TRBJ1-2|TRBV7-3
ASSPFDQDYGYT
>TRBJ2-7|TRBV12-3/TRBV12-4
ASSLDSRRYEQY
>TRBJ2-3|TRBV7-9
ASSLRAGGSRKQY
>TRBJ2-7|TRBV3-1
ASSQELGVYEQY
>TRBJ1-1|TRBV6-1
ASSPHYQDTEAF
>TRBJ2-7|TRBV4-3
ASSQVAGHEQY
>TRBJ2-2|TRBV20-1
SAGLPSGELF
>TRBJ2-2|TRBV3-1
ASNALNTGELF
>TRBJ1-1|TRBV6-5
ASSRQGEAF
>TRBJ2-3|TRBV20-1
SARVPGTQY
>TRBJ2-3|TRBV18
ASSPAPSAQY
>TRBJ2-1|TRBV4-2
ASSQVGHHNEQF
>TRBJ1-1|TRBV4-1
ASSQLSTRTEAF
>TRBJ1-2|TRBV29-1
SVEGPGGAYT
>TRBJ2-2|TRBV7-9
ASGPGTASNTGELF
>TRBJ1-1|TRBV29-1
SVVGIMNTEAF
>TRBJ2-2|TRBV12-3/TRBV12-4
ASSSPGFGDTGELF
>TRBJ2-1|TRBV20-1
SADSGTTYNEQF
>TRBJ2-1|TRBV5-1
ASSRRLAGSYNEQF
>TRBJ2-1|TRBV20-1
SAQLWDPVNDQF
>TRBJ2-5|TRBV13
ASSLGLPSGGAMQETQY
>TRBJ2-1|TRBV28
ASSTPLANYNEQF
>TRBJ2-3|TRBV20-1
SAREQGTDTQY
>TRBJ2-7|TRBV12-3/TRBV12-4
ASTLGSRASREQY
>TRBJ2-3|TRBV7-9
ASSFGATSGTDTQY